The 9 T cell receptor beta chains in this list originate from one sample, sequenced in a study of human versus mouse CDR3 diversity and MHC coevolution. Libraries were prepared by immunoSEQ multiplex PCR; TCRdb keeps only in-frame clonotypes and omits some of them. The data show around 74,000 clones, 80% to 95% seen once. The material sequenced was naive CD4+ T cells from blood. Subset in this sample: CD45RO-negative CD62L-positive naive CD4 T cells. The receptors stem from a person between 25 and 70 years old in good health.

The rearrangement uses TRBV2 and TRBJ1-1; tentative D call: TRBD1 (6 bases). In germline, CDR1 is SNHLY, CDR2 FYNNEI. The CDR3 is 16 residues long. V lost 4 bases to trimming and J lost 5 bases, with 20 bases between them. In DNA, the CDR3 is TGTGCCAGCAGTGTCCGAGGGGGGGATTTGGGTACTGAAGCTTTCTTT. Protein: CASSVRGGDLGTEAFF. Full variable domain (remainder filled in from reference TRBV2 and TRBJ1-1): EPEVTQTPSHQVTQMGQEVILRCVPISNHLYFYWYRQILGQKVEFLVSFYNNEISEKSEIFDDQFSVERPDGSNFTLKIRSTKLEDSAMYFCASSVRGGDLGTEAFFGQGTRLTVV.

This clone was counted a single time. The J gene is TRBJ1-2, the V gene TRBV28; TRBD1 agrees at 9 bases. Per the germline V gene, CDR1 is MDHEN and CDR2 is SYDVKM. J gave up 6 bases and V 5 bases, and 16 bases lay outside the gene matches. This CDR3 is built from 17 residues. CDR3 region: CASSLTTKTGGGDGYTF. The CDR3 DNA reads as TGTGCCAGCAGTCTCACTACGAAAACAGGGGGCGGTGATGGCTACACCTTC.

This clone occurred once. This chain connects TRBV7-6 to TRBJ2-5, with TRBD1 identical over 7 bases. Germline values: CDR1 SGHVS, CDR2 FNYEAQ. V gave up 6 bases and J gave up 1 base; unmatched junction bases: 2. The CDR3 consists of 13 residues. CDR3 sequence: CASSWDSQETQYF. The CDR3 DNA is TGTGCCAGCAGTTGGGACAGCCAAGAGACCCAGTACTTC. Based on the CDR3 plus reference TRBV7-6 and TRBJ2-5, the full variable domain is GAGVSQSPRYKVTKRGQDVALRCDPISGHVSLYWYRQALGQGPEFLTYFNYEAQQDKSGLPNDRFSAERPEGSISTLTIQRTEQRDSAMYRCASSWDSQETQYFGPGTRLLVL.

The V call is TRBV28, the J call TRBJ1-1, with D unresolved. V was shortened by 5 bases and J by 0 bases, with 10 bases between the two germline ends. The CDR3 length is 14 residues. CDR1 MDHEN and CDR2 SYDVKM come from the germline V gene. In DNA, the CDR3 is TGTGCCAGCAGTGCGCCGGGTGTGAACACTGAAGCTTTCTTT. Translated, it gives CASSAPGVNTEAFF.

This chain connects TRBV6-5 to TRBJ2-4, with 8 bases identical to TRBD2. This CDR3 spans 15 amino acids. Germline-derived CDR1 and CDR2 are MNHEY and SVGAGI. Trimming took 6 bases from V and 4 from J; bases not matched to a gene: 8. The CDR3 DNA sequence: TGTGCCAGCAGCCCCCCGGGACTAGTAAAAAACATTCAGTACTTC. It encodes CASSPPGLVKNIQYF.

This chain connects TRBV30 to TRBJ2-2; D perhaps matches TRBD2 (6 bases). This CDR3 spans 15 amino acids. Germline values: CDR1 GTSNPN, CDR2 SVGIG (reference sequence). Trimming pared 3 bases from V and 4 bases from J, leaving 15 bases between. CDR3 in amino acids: CAWRVAGPFTGELFF. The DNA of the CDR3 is TGTGCCTGGAGAGTTGCGGGACCCTTCACCGGGGAGCTGTTTTTT.

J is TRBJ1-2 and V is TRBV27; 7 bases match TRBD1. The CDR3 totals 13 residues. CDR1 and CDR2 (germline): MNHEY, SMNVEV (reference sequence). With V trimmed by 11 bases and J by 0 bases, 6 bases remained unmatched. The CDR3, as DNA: TGTGCCTCAGGAGACAGGGCTAACTATGGCTACACCTTC. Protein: CASGDRANYGYTF.

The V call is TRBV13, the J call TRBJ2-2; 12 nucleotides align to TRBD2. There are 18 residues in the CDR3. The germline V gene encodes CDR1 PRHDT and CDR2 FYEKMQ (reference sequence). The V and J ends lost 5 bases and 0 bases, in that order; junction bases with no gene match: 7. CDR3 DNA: TGTGCCAGCAGCGGCAGACTAGCGGGAGATTCGAACACCGGGGAGCTGTTTTTT. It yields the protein CASSGRLAGDSNTGELFF. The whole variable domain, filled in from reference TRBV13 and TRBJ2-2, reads AAGVIQSPRHLIKEKRETATLKCYPIPRHDTVYWYQQGPGQDPQFLISFYEKMQSDKGSIPDRFSAQQFSDYHSELNMSSLELGDSALYFCASSGRLAGDSNTGELFFGEGSRLTVL.

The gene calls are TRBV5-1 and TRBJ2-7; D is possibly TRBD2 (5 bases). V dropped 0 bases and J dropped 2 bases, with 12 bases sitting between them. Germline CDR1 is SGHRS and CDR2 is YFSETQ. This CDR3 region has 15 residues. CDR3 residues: CASSLEGGAPYEQYF. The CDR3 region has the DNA TGCGCCAGCAGCTTGGAAGGAGGTGCGCCCTACGAGCAGTACTTC.